This TCR beta chain was sequenced in a study of shared clonotypes between healthy human individuals. The wider study: Used for every donor were three CD4 naive, three CD4 memory, two CD8 naive and one CD8 memory plate.

The CDR3 consists of 15 residues. V gave up 5 bases and J gave up 2 bases; unmatched junction bases: 9. CDR1 and CDR2 (germline): SGHTA, FQGNSA. Assay: immunoSEQ multiplex PCR; the TCRdb copy retains only in-frame clones and omits some. This sample has about 2.4 million clones, with under 95% found just once. The sequence was obtained from a man aged 18 to 30 in good health. Some clones in this sample may be carry-over from other donors' samples. Sample: naive CD4+ T cells from PBMCs. As for subset: CD45RA+ positively selected. The rearrangement joins TRBV7-2 to TRBJ2-7; 7 bases match TRBD1. CDR3 in DNA: TGTGCCAGCAGCCGAGATTTCGGACAGGCCTACGAGCAGTACTTC. Translated: CASSRDFGQAYEQYF.